This T cell receptor (beta chain) comes out of a study of cytomegalovirus exposure and HLA in healthy donors. The V gene's germline CDR1 is SGHTA and CDR2 FQGNSA. Trimming left V 1 base short and J 5 bases short, with 6 bases between. The CDR3 spans 13 residues. Here immunoSEQ multiplex PCR was the method, and the copy in TCRdb shows in-frame clones only, minus some. Here the sample spans 250,000 to 400,000 clones, 88% being singletons. The TCR sequence derives from a man younger than 40 in good health and CMV-seronegative. The gene calls are TRBV7-2 and TRBJ1-3; D is unresolved. Sequencing was performed on PBMCs. The CDR3 region has the DNA TGTGCCAGCAGCTTAGGGCTCAGAAACACCATATATTTT. Encoded protein: CASSLGLRNTIYF.